In this sample, the clone carrying this T cell receptor (beta chain) turned up a few times. Its antigen is unknown. A J-beta primer mix and a sample-barcoded 5' primer were used in a second PCR of about 6 to 12 cycles. TCRdb passed the 5' RACE reads through MiXCR, listing each CDR3 protein once. The profile shows approximately 810,000 distinct CDR3 sequences, around 28% of them singletons. This sample was taken from a study of blood T cells in healthy people across ages. Study-level results: Long-lived donors exceeded aged donors in naive CD4+ cells and diversity. Researchers deemed the diversity estimates from one million T cells underestimates. Percentage of naive T cells showed a strong correlation with TCR beta diversity.

The CDR3 consists of 15 residues. Trimming removed 3 bases at V and 1 base at J, with 11 bases between. Germline assignment: CDR1 WSHSY and CDR2 SAAADI. Total RNA was isolated from each sample in quantities of at least 5 micrograms. Sequencing input: blood. This sequence originates from a woman older than 75 in good health. The chain recombines TRBV10-2 with TRBJ2-3; D is possibly TRBD1 or TRBD2 (6 bases each). DNA of the CDR3: TGCGCCAGCAGTGATGTCGGGGGCCGCACAGATACGCAGTATTTT. Amino acids: CASSDVGGRTDTQYF.